Listed here is a single T cell receptor beta chain. Its antigen remains unidentified. Base qualities are missing; no much larger clone stands one base away. Participants in the prospective study were aged roughly 18 to 100 years, lived in some 24 United States geographic areas, and enrolled through a virtual design. Cohort assignment in the prospective study relied on participant-reported clinical history from a screening survey and a study questionnaire. Recovered participants in ImmuneRACE Cohort 3 were defined by two consecutive negative NP/OP PCR tests, clearance by a healthcare professional, or resolution of symptoms. Each participant in the prospective study had whole blood, serum and a nasopharyngeal or oropharyngeal swab collected by mobile phlebotomists. Over a roughly two-month period, participants in the prospective study had the option of providing additional blood draws and questionnaires. Prospective study blood samples were shipped either frozen or at room temperature before DNA extraction.

The immunoSEQ Assay, a bias-controlled multiplex PCR, was used to amplify TCRbeta CDR3 regions from genomic DNA. Under the source paper's analysis protocol: The number of nucleated cells in each sample was estimated from the amplification of reference gene primers within the assay. Sequence reads were collapsed and filtered to measure the absolute abundance of every unique TCRbeta CDR3 rearrangement. Productive Simpson clonality was computed per sample as the square root of Simpson's diversity index over productive rearrangements. TCRdb holds this immuneACCESS table with in-frame rearrangements only. Some clones are missing; in checked studies, unresolved V genes explain under half, and the rest has no known cause. V, J and clone size are taken as reported in that table, and D and trimming were inferred from the DNA itself. For this sample there are some 340,000 clones; roughly four fifths appear just once. In total, the top ten clones hold less than 6% of the sample.

The entry originates in a study of blood T cell repertoires in COVID-19 (dated by TCRdb to the early 2020s). Looking at the study overall: Samples from collaborators originated in the United States, Italy and Spain and spanned both the acute and convalescent phases of COVID-19. The sample metadata nearly always contained a de-identified subject ID, COVID-19 status, age in years and sex. The prospective study material was composed of cDNA or gDNA derived from T cells, B-cell-depleted T cells, or PBMCs. The dataset comprised deeply sampled blood TCRbeta repertoires from subjects exposed to, actively infected with, or recovered from COVID-19. A freely available public database, intended as a resource for researchers studying the immune response to SARS-CoV-2, is where the repertoires were released. The samples were drawn from two sources: the first 160 participants of the ongoing ImmuneRACE study, and 1,200 or so subjects contributed by 6 global collaborators. Where available, HLA class I and class II types were taken from metadata supplied by the sample provider and were not determined by assay-based typing. Study-wide conclusions, independent of this receptor: The amount of clinical and demographic metadata varied by source and participant and was provided uncurated.

The CDR3 covers 14 residues, taking in both the cysteine and the phenylalanine. Just CDR3 DNA is preserved here, 42 bases in frame from base 1. The germline V gene encodes CDR1 LGHDT and CDR2 YNNKEL (reference sequence). V trim: 4 bases; J trim: 15 bases; unmatched bases: 12. The sequence derives from a woman aged 50 to 60 who had recovered from COVID-19. Sequences were obtained from PBMCs or T cells enriched from blood (not recorded which). The chain is made from TRBV3-1 (or the pseudogene TRBV3-2) and TRBJ2-1, with 10 bases aligning to TRBD2. The CDR3 protein: CASSRDPLAGELFF. At the DNA level, the sequence is TGTGCCAGCAGCCGAGATCCTCTAGCGGGGGAGTTGTTCTTC.